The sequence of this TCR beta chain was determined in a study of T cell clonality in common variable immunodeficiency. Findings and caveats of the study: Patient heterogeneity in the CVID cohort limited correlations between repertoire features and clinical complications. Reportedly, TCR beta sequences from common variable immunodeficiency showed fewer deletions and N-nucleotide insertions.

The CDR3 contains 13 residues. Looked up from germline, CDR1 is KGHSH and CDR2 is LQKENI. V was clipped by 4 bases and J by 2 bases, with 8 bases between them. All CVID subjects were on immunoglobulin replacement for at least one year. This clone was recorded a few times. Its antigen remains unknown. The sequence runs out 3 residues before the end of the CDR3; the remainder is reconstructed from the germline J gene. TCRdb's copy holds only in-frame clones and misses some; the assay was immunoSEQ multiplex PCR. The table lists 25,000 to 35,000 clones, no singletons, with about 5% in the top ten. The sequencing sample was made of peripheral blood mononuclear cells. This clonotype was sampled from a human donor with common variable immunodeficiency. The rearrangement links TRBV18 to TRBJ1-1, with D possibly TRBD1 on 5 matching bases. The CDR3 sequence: CASSLDSNTEAFF. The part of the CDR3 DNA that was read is TGTGCCAGCTCACTCGACAGTAACACTGAA.